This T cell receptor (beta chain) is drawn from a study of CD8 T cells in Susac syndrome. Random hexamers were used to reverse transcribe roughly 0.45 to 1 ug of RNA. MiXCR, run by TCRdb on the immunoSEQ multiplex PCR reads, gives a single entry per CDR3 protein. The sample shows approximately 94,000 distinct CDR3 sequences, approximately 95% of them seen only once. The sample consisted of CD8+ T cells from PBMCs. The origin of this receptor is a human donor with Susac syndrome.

The CDR3 loop is CAISEDGRSSYEQYF. In nucleotides, the CDR3 is TGTGCCATCAGTGAGGACGGCAGGAGCTCCTACGAGCAGTACTTC. This rearrangement joins TRBV10-3 to TRBJ2-7; D gene ambiguous. CDR3 length: 15 amino acids. The V end was cut by 2 bases, the J end by 0 bases, with 11 bases between. Germline V gene sequence: CDR1 ENHRY, CDR2 SYGVKD.